The rows below give T cell receptor beta chains drawn from one sample of a study of shared clonotypes between healthy human individuals. Here immunoSEQ multiplex PCR was the method, and the copy in TCRdb shows in-frame clones only, minus some. The profile covers about 2 million clones, with about 95% appearing a single time and 1.2% taken by the ten largest. The material sequenced was naive CD8+ T cells sorted from blood. All receptors derive from a man between 18 and 29 years old in good health. Both conserved end residues are trimmed from each CDR3. D genes are given only for firm matches.

v_gene	j_gene	len	d_gene	CDR3aa
TRBV4-1	TRBJ1-1	11	-	ASSQVGGTEAF
TRBV10-2	TRBJ2-7	13	-	ASSESGHSSYEQY
TRBV27	TRBJ2-1	13	TRBD2	ASSSGTSALNEQF
TRBV14	TRBJ2-5	16	TRBD1	ASSQDRWETGGSETQY
TRBV27	TRBJ2-1	18	-	ASSLYPASWNRSSYNEQF
TRBV5-1	TRBJ1-4	11	-	ASSGDAEEKLF
TRBV30	TRBJ1-1	11	-	AWHGGLKAEAF
TRBV13	TRBJ2-7	12	-	ASSAGPSSYEQY
TRBV7-9	TRBJ2-7	13	TRBD1	ASSSGPQGANEQY
TRBV11-3	TRBJ2-7	13	TRBD2	ASSLASGSRYEQY
TRBV9	TRBJ2-2	12	-	ASSVGVNTGELF
TRBV6-6	TRBJ2-1	13	TRBD2	ASSYAGGAYNEQF
TRBV7-2	TRBJ2-7	10	-	ASSWTVYEQY
TRBV15	TRBJ2-7	13	-	ATTPRDGKIYEQY
TRBV28	TRBJ2-1	12	TRBD1	ASSYGNRGDEQF
TRBV5-4	TRBJ1-2	13	-	ASSLWSAGGYGYT
TRBV4-1	TRBJ1-5	12	TRBD1	ASSDLQGNQPQH
TRBV19	TRBJ2-1	13	-	ASSGLADAYNEQF
TRBV4-3	TRBJ2-7	15	-	ASSQGLEGADRFEQY
TRBV11-1	TRBJ2-5	10	-	ASSYSQETQY
TRBV7-9	TRBJ1-1	10	-	ASSKGGGEAF
TRBV4-3	TRBJ2-7	13	-	ASSQDLGSSYEQY
TRBV5-6	TRBJ2-5	15	TRBD2	ASSLAGLAGDPETQY
TRBV9	TRBJ2-2	16	-	ASSVERVVEGATGELF
TRBV5-1	TRBJ2-7	12	-	ASSLDGITYEQY
TRBV4-1	TRBJ1-1	12	-	ASSWAGEDTEAF
TRBV4-2	TRBJ1-2	11	-	ASSPLRADGYT
TRBV30	TRBJ1-2	12	TRBD1	AWSWEDRGYGYT
TRBV19	TRBJ2-3	12	-	ASSMSGTPDTQY
TRBV11-3	TRBJ2-2	15	TRBD2	ASSLDLAGENTWELF
TRBV14	TRBJ1-2	14	-	ASSQADRLISFGYT
TRBV7-9	TRBJ2-4	13	TRBD1	ASSLGQGAVNIQY
TRBV4-1	TRBJ2-7	11	-	ASSPFTAYEQY
TRBV28	TRBJ1-1	15	TRBD1	ASSSGTGDYWNTEAF
TRBV11-2	TRBJ2-7	12	TRBD1	ASSFGTGSYEQY
TRBV27	TRBJ1-3	13	-	ASSPDRHPGNTIY
TRBV28	TRBJ1-6	12	-	ASTLIKGFSPLH
TRBV19	TRBJ2-5	14	-	ASSIVAGPPQETQY
TRBV7-8	TRBJ2-7	11	-	ASSISRLSEQY
TRBV25-1	TRBJ1-4	13	-	ASSELSGHFEKLF
TRBV5-6	TRBJ2-7	12	-	ASSLETEDYEQY
TRBV7-2	TRBJ2-3	14	TRBD2	ASSWTSGDLTDTQY
TRBV11-2	TRBJ2-7	11	-	ASSLAGADEQY
TRBV7-9	TRBJ1-5	15	TRBD1	ASSSARGPYSNQPQH
TRBV7-3	TRBJ2-2	12	TRBD1	ASSPTGGPGELF
TRBV4-3	TRBJ2-1	11	-	ASSQENYYEQF
TRBV30	TRBJ2-5	9	-	AWSEWETQY
TRBV28	TRBJ1-5	12	-	ASSTGLGDQPQH
TRBV7-6	TRBJ2-3	16	-	ASSLENSPGHPRGTQY
TRBV11-2	TRBJ1-2	12	-	ASSSGDSGYGYT
TRBV19	TRBJ2-7	11	-	ASSSSPLNEQY
TRBV7-6	TRBJ2-3	13	-	ASTPGGLITDTQY
TRBV7-9	TRBJ2-7	15	TRBD2	ASSPPGLAGGFYEQY
TRBV4-1	TRBJ2-7	13	TRBD2	ASSHALAGEDEQY
TRBV13	TRBJ1-4	12	-	ASSSEVYGEKLF
TRBV7-8	TRBJ2-5	10	-	ASSFPEETQY
TRBV10-3	TRBJ2-2	12	-	AIQAGVGTGELF